This entry concerns a single T cell receptor (beta chain). This sample stems from a study of blood T cell repertoires in COVID-19. Study at large: Donors in Cohort 3 who had recovered were those with two negative PCRs, healthcare professional clearance, or resolution of their symptoms.

The germline V gene encodes CDR1 SGHTA and CDR2 FQGNSA. The CDR3 is 13 residues long. V gave up 6 bases and J gave up 5 bases; unmatched junction bases: 4. Produced via immunoSEQ multiplex PCR; TCRdb's table is partial and in-frame only. The sample has 250,000 to 300,000 clones, around 89% seen once. Everyone who took part was roughly 18 to 89 years old, and they came from roughly 25 US areas. This TCR was sampled from a woman aged 55-70 years in a cohort exposed to, infected with or recovered from COVID-19 (not recorded which). This rearrangement joins TRBV7-2 to TRBJ2-5; 9 nucleotides line up with TRBD2. The sequenced material came from PBMCs or T cells enriched from blood (not recorded which). The CDR3 is CASRHSGSETQYF. For the CDR3, the DNA is TGTGCCAGCAGACATAGCGGGAGCGAGACCCAGTACTTC.